This TCR beta chain was profiled in a study of cytomegalovirus exposure and HLA in healthy donors (dated by TCRdb to 2017 to 2019). For the study in its entirety: According to an earlier analysis of 450 to 650 of the donors, about 179 million T cells yielded 117 million unique TCR beta sequences and about 300 Gb of sequence data. An early release that covered some 630 HLA-typed donors contained approximately 300 gigabases of sequencing data and some 87 million unique TCR sequences. Of the roughly 430 genotyped donors, roughly 85% fell in the genetic ancestry cluster associated with self-reported Caucasian donors. The study was designed to test whether signatures of past pathogen exposure could be identified by cataloging public T cell receptors. The T cell repertoires of 666 subjects were profiled by immunosequencing and related to cytomegalovirus serostatus. Besides the first cohort of roughly 660 subjects, a separate validation cohort made up of 120 different subjects was used. To predict cytomegalovirus infection status, the study combined high-throughput TCR immunosequencing, statistical association of individual TCRs with disease status, and machine learning. To study patterns of TCR occurrence, a later analysis re-analyzed previously published TCR beta repertoires from 650 to 750 donors and added high-resolution HLA genotyping. In the later analysis, no new phenotypic data were used to find candidate immune exposures; instead, reliance was placed on TCR beta sequences and their occurrence across donors. An earlier analysis of roughly 600 of the donors used high-throughput TCR beta sequencing to judge whether each TCR beta V gene segment behaved as functional or pseudogenic. Donor age, sex, ethnicity and CMV serostatus were collected together with the repertoire data. In a later genetic analysis, genome-wide SNP genotypes for about three fifths of the 666 donors were used, and that subset was treated as a discovery cohort. All discovery cohort repertoires had been generated using a single sequencing platform. HLA typing included class I and class II loci at four-digit resolution. The number of donors typed differed by locus, with roughly 629-640 for A, B, C, DRB1 and DQB1, 522 for DQA1, over 600 for DPA1, and some 440 for DPB1. A handful of DR-DQ haplotypes were treated as single units for association and clustering because of strong linkage in the cohort. Among around 400 genotyped donors of the cohort, an average of about 220,000 unique TCR beta nucleotide sequences was sequenced per donor, of which about 20% were non-productive.

The CDR3 starts with the cysteine, ends with the phenylalanine, and has 14 residues. The CDR3 DNA has 42 bases and is translated from base 1. The germline V gene gives CDR1 as SGHDT and CDR2 as YYEEEE. V lost 0 bases and J lost 9 bases, and the count of bases not matched to a germline gene is 3. What the study reported, not specific to this receptor: According to a later analysis, most CMV-associated TCR beta chains appeared to be HLA-restricted, and the HLA associations seemed to be driven largely by CMV exposure. Broadly in line with IMGT annotations, most TCR beta V segments showed up in productive rearrangements about 90% or about 30% of the time in an earlier analysis of 587 of the donors. According to the authors, the approach could potentially be generalized to other disease states and immunological phenotypes. A later analysis reported that several top co-occurrence clusters appeared linked to parvovirus B19, influenza, CMV and Epstein-Barr virus. In a later analysis, TCR association rates were found to vary across HLA loci, with the most associated TCRs seen for DRB1 alleles and the fewest for HLA-C alleles. Some IMGT-functional V segments, including TRBV6-2 and TRBV6-3, could not be told apart with the 87-base-pair reads, so those segments were excluded. A later genetic analysis associated a missense DCLRE1C variant with V-gene and J-gene trimming of TCR beta chains, and an independent cohort replicated the association. Cytomegalovirus status was reported to be diagnosed by the classifier with high specificity and sensitivity in both the original and validation cohorts. In the study, 164 TCR beta chains were listed as associated with cytomegalovirus. Roughly uniform sequencing depth across donors was assumed in presence/absence analyses, although this assumption may not hold. The sequencing pipeline was judged likely to have produced a cluster of highly shared sequence variants as a technical artifact. Because counts were too low, seventeen rarely observed V segments, including chromosome 9 orphons, were left out of the earlier analysis of 500 to 650 of the donors. Correlated functional status among segregating V segments might be attributable to linkage disequilibrium, but an unknown experimental factor could not be ruled out. Compared with the roughly 700-donor mean, donors in an Asian-associated ancestry cluster had fewer N-insertions in productive TCRs, according to a later genetic analysis. At a false discovery rate of 0.05, a later analysis linked about 16,000 TCR beta sequences to specific HLA alleles. Strong co-occurrence of HLA alleles, especially DR and DQ, made assigning TCR associations to individual alleles difficult. Most TCR sequences were observed very rarely across donors, whereas some public TCRs were present in many individuals. Because HLA typing was missing for some donors at each locus, association tests included only the typed subset. In a later analysis, HLA-associated TCR beta chains showed more clonal expansion and lower generation probabilities than non-associated chains that were equally common. In this cohort, only TCR beta chains were sequenced, and detectable features were limited by the absence of alpha or paired-chain data. A further reported finding was that TCR beta sequences accurately predicted the HLA-A and HLA-B alleles for most subjects in the first cohort. In vitro tests confirmed that a few of the cytomegalovirus-associated TCR beta chains recognize cytomegalovirus antigens. The only immune exposure information available for the cohort was CMV serostatus.

Library construction relied on the immunoSEQ multiplex PCR assay. A mixture of 60 forward primers for TCR Vbeta segments and 13 reverse primers for TCR Jbeta segments was used in the multiplex PCR. Amplification of the CDR3 region of rearranged TCR beta genes was performed with a multiplex PCR assay on genomic DNA. The amplified TCR beta libraries were sequenced on the Illumina HiSeq System as 87-base-pair reads. The published analysis was carried out like this. In a later analysis, some 80 million unique TCR beta chains were counted across the approximately 640 repertoires, and roughly 10 million of these chains were shared by at least two donors. A nearest-neighbor algorithm error-corrected the raw reads and collapsed the reads into unique sequences, merging closely related sequences to remove PCR and sequencing errors. V, D and J gene segments were assigned by aligning CDR3 sequences to IMGT reference sequences. For a sequence to be retained, at least a six-nucleotide match to both a V gene segment and a J gene segment was required. A rearrangement was called productive if the CDR3 had no stop codons and remained in frame with V and J, and every other rearrangement was called non-productive. CDR3 was defined according to IMGT convention as the region running from the second conserved V-encoded cysteine to the conserved J-encoded phenylalanine. In an earlier analysis of just under 600 of the donors, sequences lacking an unambiguous match to a single V gene segment were excluded. In an earlier analysis of more than 500 of the donors, a V segment was called functional when productive rearrangements were above 56.7%, and segregating when the standard deviation between donors exceeded 5%. To diagnose cytomegalovirus status from the catalog of TCR beta chain sequences, a statistical classification framework was built. V and J gene assignment, in a later analysis, came from comparing TCR nucleotide sequences with IMGT/GENE-DB human TR gene sequences. A later analysis assigned CDR3 sequences and most-parsimonious VDJ recombination scenarios with the TCRdist pipeline. A later analysis defined each TCR beta chain by its CDR3 amino acid sequence plus V-gene family, and excluded reads lacking a unique V-gene family. To address suspected cross-contamination and a sequencing artifact, a later analysis removed 592 highly shared, low-generation-probability nucleotide sequences. In a later analysis, a clonal expansion index for each public chain was calculated from normalized within-repertoire ranks of inferred template counts. In a later analysis, generation probabilities were computed with a VDJ recombination model fitted to out-of-frame rearrangements, and the resulting probabilities were checked against IGoR. In a later analysis, hypergeometric tests were used to score TCR-TCR, TCR-HLA and TCR-CMV co-occurrence, with a repertoire-size bias correction applied to TCR pairs. A later analysis estimated false discovery rates by permuting HLA or CMV assignments 20 times. In a later analysis, co-occurring TCRs were grouped with DBSCAN, and TCRdist sequence similarity was added when clustering was performed within HLA-allele-positive subsets. Repertoires with fewer than 30,000 or more than 120,000 public chains were left out of co-occurrence clustering, as were five repertoires with anomalous nucleotide sharing. The immuneACCESS repertoire file appears here via TCRdb, limited to in-frame rearrangements. These files lack a portion of the clones; in checked studies, under half of the deficit traces to unresolved V genes, and the cause of the others is not known. Clone size and V and J calls were adopted from that table, with D and trimming inferred from the DNA. The sample table holds about 180,000 clones, of which over 80% were seen once. The ten largest clones take up more than 1.5% of the sample.

Concerning this clone: There is no known antigen for this receptor. Base qualities are not at hand, and no much larger clone is one base apart.

In total, 600 or so healthy bone marrow donors made up the cohort. At the time of sampling, every cohort member was nominally healthy, though immune exposures that went unrecorded were likely present. The donor tested CMV seronegative, placing the donor among the approximately 360 seronegative members of the cohort. Each donor provided a peripheral blood sample, and peripheral blood mononuclear cells were used for TCR beta sequencing. The Qiagen DNeasy Blood Extraction Kit was used to extract genomic DNA from the blood cell samples. The TCR sequence derives from a middle-aged man in good health and CMV-seronegative. Sequencing was done on a sample of PBMCs. The chain joins TRBV5-6 to TRBJ1-6; 7 bases in between match TRBD1. The DNA sequence follows: TGTGCCAGCAGCTTGGAACAGGGGCGTTCACCCCTCCACTTT. This encodes CASSLEQGRSPLHF. Here the CDR3 is joined to the reference TRBV5-6 and TRBJ1-6 genes, and the full variable domain is: DAGVTQSPTHLIKTRGQQVTLRCSPKSGHDTVSWYQQALGQGPQFIFQYYEEEERQRGNFPDRFSGHQFPNYSSELNVNALLLGDSALYLCASSLEQGRSPLHFGNGTRLTVT.